This T cell receptor (beta chain) was sequenced during a study of patients and donors after allogeneic stem cell transplantation. Germline values: CDR1 MDHEN, CDR2 SYDVKM. V shed 7 bases and J shed 0 bases, with 13 bases lying between them. The CDR3 has 15 amino acids. In TCRdb, the RT-PCR reads were re-called with MiXCR into one record per CDR3 protein. The top ten clones hold around 60% of a sample with about 90,000 distinct CDR3 sequences, roughly 50% of them seen once. This clonotype was seen only a few times. Sequencing used blood, either unsorted or a sorted T cell fraction (not recorded which). This sequence joins TRBV28 and TRBJ1-3; D is perhaps TRBD1 (5 bases). This TCR came from a human donor who was either an allogeneic HSCT recipient or a stem cell or donor lymphocyte infusion donor (not recorded which). It is not recorded whose cells these are; they may come from a transplant donor. In nucleotides, the CDR3 is TGTGCCAGCACCGAGGGGCAGAGCTCTGGAAACACCATATATTTT. It yields the protein CASTEGQSSGNTIYF.